This entry lists 2 T cell receptor beta chains sequenced from one sample in a study of PD-1 blockade in mismatch repair-deficient tumors. Libraries were prepared by immunoSEQ multiplex PCR; TCRdb keeps only in-frame clonotypes and omits some of them. The data show some 97,000 clones, approximately 83% seen once. Here the sequenced sample was peripheral blood, taken less than 37 weeks after starting pembrolizumab. The receptors here all came from an adult with mismatch repair-deficient cancer.

The V gene is TRBV7-8, the J gene TRBJ2-3, with TRBD2 matching 13 bases. Germline V CDR1 and CDR2: SGHVS, FQNEAQ. The CDR3 length is 21 residues. The V segment lost 5 bases and the J segment 2 bases; nucleotides outside the gene matches: 19. The CDR3 here is CASSPRGLAGLRSILTDTQYF. CDR3 bases: TGTGCCAGCAGCCCACGGGGACTAGCGGGATTACGCAGTATCCTCACAGATACGCAGTATTTT.

The V and J genes are TRBV7-9 and TRBJ2-7; unclear D gene. Germline-derived CDR1 and CDR2 are SEHNR and FQNEAQ (reference sequence). This CDR3 comprises 12 residues. V lost 0 bases, J lost 5 bases, and 5 bases lay in between. Written as DNA, the CDR3 is TGTGCCAGCAGCTTAGCTCTGGACGAGCAGTACTTC. This encodes CASSLALDEQYF.